Following are 16 T cell receptor beta chains from one sample sequenced in a study of blood T cell repertoires in COVID-19. Clones were sequenced by immunoSEQ multiplex PCR, and TCRdb holds only the in-frame ones, with some missing. The table includes roughly 220,000 clones, 85% to 90% detected once. Sequencing input: PBMCs or T cells enriched from blood (not recorded which). The receptors come from a young man who had been exposed to COVID-19.

This chain joins TRBV6-1 and TRBJ2-3; D gene ambiguous. V lost 2 bases to trimming and J lost 3 bases, with 12 bases between them. The length of the CDR3 is 15 residues. CDR1 and CDR2 (germline): MNHNS, SASEGT. CDR3 sequence (DNA): TGTGCCAGCAGTGAACTAAGCGACGCAACAGATACGCAGTATTTT. It specifies CASSELSDATDTQYF.

This clone is a singleton in its sample. CDR3 DNA: TGTGCCAGCAGCTTCTTCGGGACAGTGGGGACTGAAGCTTTCTTT. Translated: CASSFFGTVGTEAFF. This chain links TRBV7-2 with TRBJ1-1; 7 positions match TRBD1. Looked up from germline, CDR1 is SGHTA and CDR2 is FQGNSA. The CDR3 has 15 residues. V gave up 3 bases and J gave up 5 bases; unmatched junction bases: 9. The whole variable domain, remainder taken from reference TRBV7-2 and TRBJ1-1, is GAGVSQSPSNKVTEKGKDVELRCDPISGHTALYWYRQSLGQGLEFLIYFQGNSAPDKSGLPSDRFSAERTGGSVSTLTIQRTQQEDSAVYLCASSFFGTVGTEAFFGQGTRLTVV.

The V gene is TRBV7-2, the J gene TRBJ2-1; TRBD2 aligns across 12 bases. The CDR3 extends over 18 amino acids. Trimming took 8 bases from V and 1 from J; bases not matched to a gene: 12. Germline CDR1 and CDR2: SGHTA and FQGNSA. The CDR3 DNA reads TGTGCCAGCTACTTATCTAGCGGGGGGGCCTTGTCCTACAATGAGCAGTTCTTC. Protein: CASYLSSGGALSYNEQFF.

V gene TRBV7-2 combines with J gene TRBJ2-7; D is possibly TRBD2 (7 bases). Germline V gives CDR1 SGHTA, CDR2 FQGNSA. CDR3 size: 14 residues. V lost 8 bases and J lost 0, with 14 bases in between. CDR3 in DNA: TGTGCCAGCTCTGCGGGGGCCCCCTCCTACGAGCAGTACTTC. This sequence encodes CASSAGAPSYEQYF.

The rearrangement joins TRBV4-2 to TRBJ2-5, with a possible D match to TRBD1 (5 bases). Per germline, CDR1 LGHNA and CDR2 YNFKEQ. Trimming removed 1 base from V and 2 bases from J, with 14 bases in between. The CDR3 has 16 residues. The CDR3 DNA sequence: TGTGCCAGCAGCCAAGTACTGGGGCCTCCTCAAGAGACCCAGTACTTC. It is translated as CASSQVLGPPQETQYF.

This chain links TRBV6-2 or TRBV6-3 with TRBJ1-1; 10 nucleotides agree with TRBD1. J gave up 5 bases and V 1 base, and 4 bases lay outside the gene matches. The CDR3 spans 15 residues. CDR1 is MNHEY and CDR2 is SVGEGT in the germline V gene. The CDR3 protein is CASSYYGTGETEAFF. The CDR3 nucleotides read TGTGCCAGCAGTTACTATGGGACAGGGGAGACTGAAGCTTTCTTT.

The chain carries TRBV2 and TRBJ2-5, with D possibly TRBD2 on 5 matching bases. CDR3 length: 14 amino acids. Germline V gives CDR1 SNHLY, CDR2 FYNNEI. V was trimmed by 5 bases and J by 5 bases, leaving 15 bases between them. CDR3 nucleotides: TGTGCCAGCAGTAGACGGGGTACGGAGGAGACCCAGTACTTC. Its translation is CASSRRGTEETQYF.

This sequence joins TRBV7-9 and TRBJ2-3, with 7 bases fitting TRBD2. The CDR3 runs to 11 residues. Germline V gene lookup returns CDR1 SEHNR and CDR2 FQNEAQ (reference sequence). Trimming removed 5 bases from V and 9 bases from J; junction bases left unmatched: 2. The DNA of the CDR3 is TGTGCCAGCAGCCCGGGGGGAACGCAGTATTTT. Protein: CASSPGGTQYF.

The chain has TRBV12-2 and TRBJ2-2; TRBD2, as called in the table, went unchecked against the DNA. TRBV12-2 is assigned pseudogene status. This CDR3 is 15 amino acids long. The CDR3 region is CASRPPQRAIGELFF. DNA of the CDR3: TGTGCAAGTCGCCCCCCCCAGCGGGCTATCGGGGAGCTGTTTTTT.

The V call is TRBV4-3, the J call TRBJ2-2; 7 bases line up with TRBD1. The CDR3 is 15 amino acids. Germline loops: CDR1 LGHNA, CDR2 YSLEER. V lost 8 bases to trimming and J lost 6 bases; unmatched junction nucleotides: 12. This CDR3 is CASRATTGASGELFF. CDR3 DNA sequence: TGCGCCAGCCGGGCCACCACAGGGGCCTCCGGGGAGCTGTTTTTT.

The chain joins TRBV5-1 to TRBJ1-2, with D perhaps TRBD1 (5 bases). Germline assignment: CDR1 SGHRS and CDR2 YFSETQ. The V end lost 4 bases, the J end lost 3 bases, and 13 bases lay between the germline ends. This CDR3 region has 14 residues. CDR3 residues: CASSQARDDYGYTF. The CDR3 DNA sequence: TGCGCCAGCAGCCAAGCCAGGGATGACTATGGCTACACCTTC.

The chain joins TRBV9 to TRBJ2-5; D is possibly TRBD1 (6 bases). CDR1 and CDR2 (germline): SGDLS, YYNGEE. The CDR3 consists of 13 residues. The V gene lost 5 bases and the J gene lost 3 bases, with 11 bases spanning the gap. The CDR3 sequence is CASSATGKETQYF. The CDR3 DNA is TGTGCCAGCAGTGCCACAGGGAAAGAGACCCAGTACTTC.

CDR3 nucleotides: TGTGCCAGCAGCGACAGGGGGAGGGACACTGAAGCTTTCTTT. Amino acid sequence: CASSDRGRDTEAFF. J is TRBJ1-1 and V is TRBV6-5; TRBD1 agrees at 9 bases. V shed 6 bases and J 3 bases; nucleotides not matched to a gene: 5. The CDR3 is made up of 14 amino acids. Germline lookup yields CDR1 MNHEY and CDR2 SVGAGI.

The chain couples TRBV23-1 to TRBJ1-2; 7 bases map to TRBD1. TRBV23-1 is recorded as an ORF, its role being uncertain. The ends lost 1 base at V and 6 bases at J; junction bases unmatched: 26. The CDR3 is 21 amino acids. The CDR3 loop reads CASSQLVWRPSHTRGRNGYTF. The CDR3 DNA reads as TGCGCCAGCAGTCAATTGGTGTGGAGGCCATCACATACCAGGGGGAGAAATGGCTACACCTTC.

The chain combines TRBV2 with TRBJ2-1, with a tentative D call TRBD2 (6 bases). This CDR3 is built from 8 residues. The germline V and J ends were trimmed by 6 bases and 15 bases, with 6 bases remaining between them. CDR1 and CDR2 (germline): SNHLY, FYNNEI. The CDR3 reads CASREGFF. The CDR3 nucleotides are TGTGCCAGCAGGGAGGGGTTCTTC.

This chain uses TRBV5-1 with TRBJ1-1; 8 bases map to TRBD1. Germline loops: CDR1 SGHRS, CDR2 YFSETQ. V trimming: 5 bases; J trimming: 1 base; junction bases outside the gene matches: 10. The CDR3 is made up of 16 amino acids. The DNA for the CDR3 is TGCGCCAGCAGTCCGAGGTCCCAGGGGGCGAACACTGAAGCTTTCTTT. Translated, it gives CASSPRSQGANTEAFF.